This T cell receptor beta chain was sequenced in a study of T cells after yellow fever vaccination. Study-level results: Post-booster samples contained most primary-vaccination clones (more than 95% CD4, 70% to 90% CD8). Contamination by abundant bulk-population clonotypes could be present in FACS-sorted repertoires. It was a small share of clonotypes that appeared in both CD4 and CD8 compartments.

CDR3 length: 15 amino acids. Trimming took 6 bases from V and 5 from J, leaving 17 bases between them. In germline, CDR1 is SNHLY, CDR2 FYNNEI. This clonotype turned up a few times. Its specificity is unknown. 5'RACE template switching produced TCR cDNA carrying a universal primer site and UMIs. Via MiXCR, TCRdb re-called the 5' RACE reads, giving one row per CDR3 protein. The sample consists of 150,000 to 200,000 distinct CDR3 sequences, around 9% of them appearing once. This material consisted of CD8+ T cells sorted from PBMCs, taken 45 days after the yellow fever booster vaccination. The chain joins TRBV2 to TRBJ2-1, with D possibly TRBD1 on 5 matching bases. This clonotype originated in a man between 18 and 35 years old who received the YFV17D yellow fever vaccine. The CDR3 nucleotides are TGTGCCAGCAGAAACAGGTCCGGATTAAACAATGAGCAGTTCTTC. As protein: CASRNRSGLNNEQFF.